This T cell receptor beta chain was sequenced for a study of T-cell memory formation after mild COVID-19. In TCRdb, the 5' RACE reads were re-called with MiXCR into one record per CDR3 protein. Among hundreds of thousands of distinct CDR3 sequences listed, around 21% were seen once. The CDR3 contains 13 residues. Losses at the gene ends were 10 bases for V and 5 bases for J; bases not matched to a gene: 7. The germline V gene has CDR1 ENHRY and CDR2 SYGVKD. This clonotype appeared a few times. The target antigen is unknown. Study conclusions and caveats: Cross-reactive memory appears to have joined, as suggested by some responding clones showing up in pre-infection memory.

The chain has TRBV10-3 and TRBJ2-2; 7 bases line up with TRBD1. Sequencing input: PBMCs or a T cell subset sorted from them (not recorded which). The origin of this receptor is an adult woman who had mild COVID-19 (a few samples of this study predate the infection). Cell type and time point are not known. In nucleotides, the CDR3 is TGTGCCACCGCAGGGGGAAGTACCGGGGAGCTGTTTTTT. This gives the protein CATAGGSTGELFF.